Listed below are T cell receptor beta chains from one sample, sequenced in a study of T cell changes during pregnancy in multiple sclerosis. Here immunoSEQ multiplex PCR was the method, and the copy in TCRdb shows in-frame clones only, minus some. The table lists some 110,000 clones, approximately 90% of them singletons. Sequencing was performed on peripheral blood, taken in the third trimester of pregnancy. All receptors come from a female donor with multiple sclerosis, enrolled in a pregnancy study. CDR3s include the opening cysteine and the closing phenylalanine or tryptophan. A D gene is named only where the DNA matches it firmly. Not every row has a clone size; where given, it reads once, few, many or a size class.

DNA: TGTGCCAGTACCCCAGGGGGGAACTACAATGAGCAGTTCTTC
CDR3: CASTPGGNYNEQFF
D: NA
size: NA
J: TRBJ2-1
V: TRBV19

DNA: TGTGCCAGCAGCTTAGGCCCCTTGGGGACAGGGGACACCGGGGAGCTGTTTTTT
CDR3: CASSLGPLGTGDTGELFF
D: TRBD1
size: NA
J: TRBJ2-2
V: TRBV7-6

DNA: TGTGCCACCAGCAGAGATGGGGCAGACTCTGGAAACACCATATATTTT
CDR3: CATSRDGADSGNTIYF
D: NA
size: NA
J: TRBJ1-3
V: TRBV15

DNA: TGCGCCAGCGGGCGGGGGGATCAGCCCCAGCATTTT
CDR3: CASGRGDQPQHF
D: NA
size: NA
J: TRBJ1-5
V: TRBV10-2

DNA: TGTGCCAGCAGCTTAGGTAGCGGGACCTCCACAGATACGCAGTATTTT
CDR3: CASSLGSGTSTDTQYF
D: TRBD2
size: NA
J: TRBJ2-3
V: TRBV7-6

DNA: TGCGCCAGCAGCCAAGATGTGTTTAGGGGACAGGGGGCCGAGCAGTACTTC
CDR3: CASSQDVFRGQGAEQYF
D: TRBD1
size: once
J: TRBJ2-7
V: TRBV4-1

DNA: TGTGCCAGCAGTGGGGCCGACAGAAGTGGAAACACCATATATTTT
CDR3: CASSGADRSGNTIYF
D: NA
size: NA
J: TRBJ1-3
V: TRBV28

DNA: TGTGCCAGCAGTGAATGGGCCTATGGCTACACCTTC
CDR3: CASSEWAYGYTF
D: NA
size: NA
J: TRBJ1-2
V: TRBV6-1

DNA: TGTGCCAGCAGTGAGATCAGGGGCCCTGAAGCTTTCTTT
CDR3: CASSEIRGPEAFF
D: NA
size: NA
J: TRBJ1-1
V: TRBV2

DNA: TGTGCCAGCAGTGAAGTCCCGGGACAGGGGGCCTTCTACGAGCAGTACTTC
CDR3: CASSEVPGQGAFYEQYF
D: TRBD1
size: NA
J: TRBJ2-7
V: TRBV6-1

DNA: TGTGCCAGCAGCCCCCGGCGTGTGTCGGGGGGGTTCTTC
CDR3: CASSPRRVSGGFF
D: TRBD2
size: NA
J: TRBJ2-1
V: TRBV28

DNA: TGTGCCAGCAGCTTGGAATTCGGTGGGAGCTCTGGGGCCAACGTCCTGACTTTC
CDR3: CASSLEFGGSSGANVLTF
D: NA
size: NA
J: TRBJ2-6
V: TRBV5-5

DNA: TGTGCCAGCAGTTTAGTCAGGGCTTCCGAGCAGTACTTC
CDR3: CASSLVRASEQYF
D: NA
size: NA
J: TRBJ2-7
V: TRBV27

DNA: TGTGCCAGCAGTGTAGCGGGAGCATACGAGCAGTACTTC
CDR3: CASSVAGAYEQYF
D: TRBD2
size: NA
J: TRBJ2-7
V: TRBV6-1

DNA: TGTGCCATCAGTGAGTCCGGGCTAGCGGGAGAAGGGGAGCAGTACTTC
CDR3: CAISESGLAGEGEQYF
D: TRBD2
size: few
J: TRBJ2-7
V: TRBV10-3

DNA: TGTGCCAGCAGTAAAGGGGACAGGGGCTACGAGCAGTACTTC
CDR3: CASSKGDRGYEQYF
D: TRBD1
size: NA
J: TRBJ2-7
V: TRBV27

DNA: TGCAGCGTTGACGGGACTAGCGGTAGCACAGATACGCAGTATTTT
CDR3: CSVDGTSGSTDTQYF
D: TRBD2
size: NA
J: TRBJ2-3
V: TRBV29-1

DNA: TGTGCCAGCAGGCTAGCGGGTTCCTACGAGCAGTACTTC
CDR3: CASRLAGSYEQYF
D: TRBD2
size: NA
J: TRBJ2-7
V: TRBV2

DNA: TGTGCCACTAGACAGGGGAGTGCAGATACGCAGTATTTT
CDR3: CATRQGSADTQYF
D: TRBD1
size: NA
J: TRBJ2-3
V: TRBV27

DNA: TGTGCCTGGAGCACGGGACAGGGTGGAACTAATGAAAAACTGTTTTTT
CDR3: CAWSTGQGGTNEKLFF
D: TRBD1
size: NA
J: TRBJ1-4
V: TRBV30

DNA: TGTGCCAGCAGCTCGACAAGGGGCTCTACCCCCTACAATGAGCAGTTCTTC
CDR3: CASSSTRGSTPYNEQFF
D: NA
size: NA
J: TRBJ2-1
V: TRBV5-6

DNA: TGTGCCTGGAGTGTTATCACAGATACGCAGTATTTT
CDR3: CAWSVITDTQYF
D: NA
size: NA
J: TRBJ2-3
V: TRBV30